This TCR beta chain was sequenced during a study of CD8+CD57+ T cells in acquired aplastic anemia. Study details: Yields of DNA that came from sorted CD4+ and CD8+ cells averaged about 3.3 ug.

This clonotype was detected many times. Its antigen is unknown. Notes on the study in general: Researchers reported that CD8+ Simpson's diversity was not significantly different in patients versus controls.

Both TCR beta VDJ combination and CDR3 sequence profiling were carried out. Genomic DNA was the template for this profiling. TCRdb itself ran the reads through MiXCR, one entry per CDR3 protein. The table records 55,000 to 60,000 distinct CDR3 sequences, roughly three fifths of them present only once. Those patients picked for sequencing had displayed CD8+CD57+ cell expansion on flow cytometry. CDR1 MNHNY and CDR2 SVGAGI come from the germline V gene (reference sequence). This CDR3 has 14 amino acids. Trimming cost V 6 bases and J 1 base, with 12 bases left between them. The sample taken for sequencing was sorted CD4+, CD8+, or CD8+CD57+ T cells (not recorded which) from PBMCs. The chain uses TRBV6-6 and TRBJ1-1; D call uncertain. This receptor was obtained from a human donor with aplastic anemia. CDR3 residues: CASSSPRENTEAFF. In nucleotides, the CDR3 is TGTGCCAGCAGCTCCCCCCGGGAGAACACTGAAGCTTTCTTT.